A single sample gave rise to the 5 T cell receptor beta chains below, sequenced in a study of T-cell reconstitution after alpha-beta-depleted transplantation in children. For TCRbeta, the library was prepared with unique molecular identifiers. TCRdb analysed the PCR reads with MiXCR anew, one entry per CDR3 protein. In the table there are hundreds of thousands of distinct CDR3 sequences, over 15% of which are singletons. The specimen was PBMCs from the stem cell graft donor, collected from the stem cell graft. Source of these receptors: a human donor who donated a stem cell graft to a child with acute myeloid leukemia.

This clonotype has a count of ten or more. J is TRBJ2-3 and V is TRBV29-1, with TRBD1 matching over 10 bases. This CDR3 has 11 residues. Germline V gene sequence: CDR1 SQVTM, CDR2 ANQGSEA. V lost 7 bases to trimming and J lost 8 bases; unmatched junction nucleotides: 3. The CDR3 here is CSADRGRTQYF. The CDR3 DNA follows: TGCAGCGCTGACAGGGGGCGTACGCAGTATTTT.

This clonotype was counted a few times. V and J are TRBV7-2 and TRBJ2-3; 14 nucleotides align to TRBD2. Germline assignment: CDR1 SGHTA and CDR2 FQGNSA. The CDR3 runs to 17 residues. J gave up 4 bases and V 3 bases, and 6 bases lay outside the gene matches. As DNA, the CDR3 is TGTGCCAGCAGCTTCCCGACTAGCGGGGGGGCGTCAGATACGCAGTATTTT. The encoded protein is CASSFPTSGGASDTQYF. Drawing the rest from reference TRBV7-2 and TRBJ2-3, the complete variable domain is GAGVSQSPSNKVTEKGKDVELRCDPISGHTALYWYRQSLGQGLEFLIYFQGNSAPDKSGLPSDRFSAERTGGSVSTLTIQRTQQEDSAVYLCASSFPTSGGASDTQYFGPGTRLTVL.

This clonotype was recorded many times. The V and J genes are TRBV7-2 and TRBJ1-5; 8 nucleotides agree with TRBD1. The germline CDR1 and CDR2 sequences are SGHTA and FQGNSA. The CDR3 spans 13 residues. Trimming removed 5 bases from V and 6 bases from J; junction bases left unmatched: 3. CDR3 nucleotide sequence: TGTGCCAGCAGCCAAGACAGGGGTCAGCCCCAGCATTTT. Translation gives CASSQDRGQPQHF. The full variable domain, in which reference TRBV7-2 and TRBJ1-5 provide the parts outside the CDR3, is GAGVSQSPSNKVTEKGKDVELRCDPISGHTALYWYRQSLGQGLEFLIYFQGNSAPDKSGLPSDRFSAERTGGSVSTLTIQRTQQEDSAVYLCASSQDRGQPQHFGDGTRLSIL.

V is TRBV28 and J is TRBJ2-5; D is possibly TRBD2 (5 bases). Germline assignment: CDR1 MDHEN and CDR2 SYDVKM. The CDR3 length is 13 residues. Trimming shortened V by 10 bases and J by 3 bases, and 15 bases separated the two germline ends. The CDR3 is CATTPGREETQYF. The CDR3 DNA sequence: TGTGCCACCACACCGGGGAGAGAAGAGACCCAGTACTTC.

This clonotype has just a few counts. Written as DNA, the CDR3 is TGCAGTGCTAGAGATTCCAGGCGGGGGGGTGTCTACAATGAGCAGTTCTTC. This sequence encodes CSARDSRRGGVYNEQFF. The genes are TRBV20-1 and TRBJ2-1; TRBD2 agrees at 9 bases. CDR1 and CDR2 from the germline V gene are DFQATT and SNEGSKA (reference sequence). The CDR3 totals 17 residues. J gave up 3 bases and V 0 bases, and 9 bases lay outside the gene matches.